The 8 T cell receptor beta chains in this list originate from one sample, sequenced in a study of T cell responses to AZD1222 COVID-19 vaccine. Some clones are missing from TCRdb's copy, which holds only in-frame ones; the method was immunoSEQ multiplex PCR. This table has 150,000 or so clones, roughly 89% appearing once. This sample comprised peripheral blood, obtained on day 0 of AZD1222 vaccination. The receptors shown here come from an adult in good health.

This chain connects TRBV6-5 to TRBJ1-5; D is ambiguous. Germline lookup yields CDR1 MNHEY and CDR2 SVGAGI. V lost 5 bases and J lost 6, with 11 bases in between. CDR3 length equals 13 residues. CDR3 sequence: CASSPERSQPQHF. The CDR3 DNA is TGTGCCAGCAGTCCGGAGAGGAGTCAGCCCCAGCATTTT.

The table lists this clone with a count of one. The chain couples TRBV18 to TRBJ2-2; no clear D gene. V gave up 0 bases and J gave up 0 bases, with 11 bases separating them. The CDR3 totals 17 residues. Per the germline V gene, CDR1 is KGHSH and CDR2 is LQKENI. This chain's CDR3 is CASSPPRSNANTGELFF. The CDR3 coding sequence is TGTGCCAGCTCACCACCGAGGTCTAACGCGAACACCGGGGAGCTGTTTTTT.

The genes are TRBV28 and TRBJ2-5; a weak D match, TRBD1 (7 bases). Trimming stripped 6 bases from V and 5 bases from J, with 16 bases between. The CDR3 is made up of 14 amino acids. The germline V gene has CDR1 MDHEN and CDR2 SYDVKM. CDR3 in DNA: TGTGCCAGCAGCCCCCCAGGGGGAGGCGAGACCCAGTACTTC. Amino acids: CASSPPGGGETQYF.

This sequence joins TRBV2 and TRBJ2-7, with no clear D. Germline V gives CDR1 SNHLY, CDR2 FYNNEI. The CDR3 totals 13 residues. V gave up 8 bases and J gave up 0 bases, with 11 bases separating them. CDR3 DNA: TGTGCCAGCTTGAGCCGCTCCTCCTACGAGCAGTACTTC. As protein: CASLSRSSYEQYF.

The V call is TRBV5-6, the J call TRBJ1-5; D is uncertain. The CDR3 has 12 amino acids. CDR1 is SGHDT and CDR2 is YYEEEE in the germline V gene. Trimming took 2 bases from V and 6 from J, leaving 6 bases between them. Written as DNA, the CDR3 is TGTGCCAGCAGCTTCCGGGGTCAGCCCCAGCATTTT. It is translated as CASSFRGQPQHF.

This clone showed up just a few times. The chain uses TRBV27 and TRBJ1-2; tentatively, D is TRBD1 (5 bases). Germline V gene sequence: CDR1 MNHEY, CDR2 SMNVEV (reference sequence). The V end was cut by 5 bases, the J end by 4 bases, with 20 bases between. This CDR3 region has 16 residues. The CDR3 nucleotides are TGTGCCAGCAGTCCCCAGGGTGGCAGGACCGGCTATGGCTACACCTTC. It is translated as CASSPQGGRTGYGYTF.

V usage is TRBV15 and J usage is TRBJ1-4; 9 nucleotides line up with TRBD1. With V trimmed by 5 bases and J by 3 bases, 1 base remained unmatched. CDR1 is LNHNV, CDR2 YYDKDF, per germline (reference sequence). The CDR3 length is 14 residues. The CDR3 here is CATSRDRANEKLFF. In DNA, the CDR3 is TGTGCCACCAGCCGGGACAGGGCTAATGAAAAACTGTTTTTT.

V is TRBV28 and J is TRBJ1-5; D may be TRBD1 (6 bases). Per germline, CDR1 MDHEN and CDR2 SYDVKM. CDR3 length: 14 residues. V was pared by 3 bases and J by 6 bases, with 12 bases between. CDR3 protein: CASSLRQGSQPQHF. The DNA of the CDR3 is TGTGCCAGCAGTTTGAGGCAGGGGAGTCAGCCCCAGCATTTT.